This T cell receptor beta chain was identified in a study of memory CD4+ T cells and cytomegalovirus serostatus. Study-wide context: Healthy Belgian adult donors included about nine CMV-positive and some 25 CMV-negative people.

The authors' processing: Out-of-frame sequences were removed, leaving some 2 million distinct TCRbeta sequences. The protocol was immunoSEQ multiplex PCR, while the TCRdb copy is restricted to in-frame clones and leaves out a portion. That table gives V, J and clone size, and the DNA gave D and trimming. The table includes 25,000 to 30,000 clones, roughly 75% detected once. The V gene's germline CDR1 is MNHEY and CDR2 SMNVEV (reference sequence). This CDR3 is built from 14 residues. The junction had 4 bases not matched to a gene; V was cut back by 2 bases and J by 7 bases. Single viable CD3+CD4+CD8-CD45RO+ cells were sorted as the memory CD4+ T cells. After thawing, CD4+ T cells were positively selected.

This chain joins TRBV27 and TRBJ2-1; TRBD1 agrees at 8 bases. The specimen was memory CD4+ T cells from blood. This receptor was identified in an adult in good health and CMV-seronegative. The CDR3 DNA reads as TGTGCCAGCAGTTTAGGGACAGGTGTAAATGAGCAGTTCTTC. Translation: CASSLGTGVNEQFF.